This T cell receptor (beta chain) was profiled in a study of shared clonotypes between healthy human individuals. Findings and limits, study-wide: A reduction in generation probabilities was seen for non-shared clonotypes relative to those shared by all four donors.

Naivety among CD8 cells was defined by CD45RO negativity and positive CCR7 selection, thereby excluding terminally differentiated effector memory CD45RA+ cells. Using immunoSEQ multiplex PCR, the repertoire was profiled, and TCRdb retains in-frame clones only, with some absent. The repertoire holds approximately 1.9 million clones, with about 94% as singletons. In its sample, this clone was seen once. Its antigen remains unidentified. CDR1 ENHRY and CDR2 SYGVKD come from the germline V gene. The CDR3 is 14 residues long. V was pared by 11 bases and J by 2 bases, with 12 bases of the junction left unmatched.

This chain links TRBV10-3 with TRBJ2-7; 7 bases are shared with TRBD2. Sequences were obtained from naive CD8+ T cells from PBMCs. The TCR originated in a man aged 18-30 years in good health. Some clones in this sample may be carry-over from other donors' samples. CDR3 protein: CASRARGVAYEQYF. The CDR3 bases are TGTGCCTCCAGGGCCCGGGGGGTCGCCTACGAGCAGTACTTC.